This T cell receptor beta chain was identified during a study of T cell responses to AZD1222 COVID-19 vaccine. The V gene lost 3 bases and the J gene lost 0 bases, with 9 bases spanning the gap. Germline CDR1 SQVTM, CDR2 ANQGSEA. CDR3 length: 13 amino acids. For this clone: Its cognate antigen is unknown.

Study-level findings and limits: Baseline seropositivity occurred in only 5 to 7 AZD1222 recipients. CD4 TCRs linked to vaccination spanned spike, dominating at 160-218 and 743-854.

The protocol was immunoSEQ multiplex PCR, while the TCRdb copy is restricted to in-frame clones and leaves out a portion. The table lists 15,000 or so clones, approximately 80% of them singletons. This chain uses TRBV29-1 with TRBJ2-7; D uncertain. The sample was peripheral blood, taken 28 days after the second AZD1222 dose. This TCR was recovered from an adult who received the AZD1222 COVID-19 vaccine. The chain's CDR3 is CSVEKRDSYEQYF. CDR3 in DNA: TGCAGCGTTGAGAAAAGGGACTCCTACGAGCAGTACTTC.